These 19 T cell receptor beta chains originate from one sample sequenced in a study of cytomegalovirus exposure and HLA in healthy donors. This PCR relied on a set of 60 Vbeta primers and 13 Jbeta primers. Clones were sequenced by immunoSEQ multiplex PCR, and TCRdb holds only the in-frame ones, with some missing. The data show 200,000 or so clones, over 75% seen once. Sequenced sample: PBMCs. These receptors were obtained from a girl less than two years old in good health and CMV-seronegative.

The chain links TRBV7-2 to TRBJ1-2; 8 nucleotides align to TRBD1. Trimming removed 5 bases from V and 5 bases from J; junction bases left unmatched: 7. Germline V gives CDR1 SGHTA, CDR2 FQGNSA. There are 14 residues in the CDR3. The CDR3 sequence is CASSPWRQGYGYTF. CDR3 sequence (DNA): TGTGCCAGCAGCCCTTGGAGACAGGGGTATGGCTACACCTTC. The entire variable domain, with the rest obtained from reference TRBV7-2 and TRBJ1-2, is as follows: GAGVSQSPSNKVTEKGKDVELRCDPISGHTALYWYRQSLGQGLEFLIYFQGNSAPDKSGLPSDRFSAERTGGSVSTLTIQRTQQEDSAVYLCASSPWRQGYGYTFGSGTRLTVV.

The chain recombines TRBV6-1 with TRBJ1-2, with TRBD1 identical over 9 bases. This CDR3 is 15 amino acids long. The germline V gene encodes CDR1 MNHNS and CDR2 SASEGT. V lost 2 bases and J lost 7; bases outside the gene matches: 8. CDR3 nucleotides: TGTGCCAGCAGTGAATCCGGGACAGGGACTTTTGGCTACACCTTC. Translating gives CASSESGTGTFGYTF.

CDR3 residues: CASSFFIAGGSYNEQFF. CDR3 DNA sequence: TGTGCCAGCAGCTTTTTCATAGCGGGAGGGTCCTACAATGAGCAGTTCTTC. This sequence joins TRBV7-2 and TRBJ2-1, with 11 bases lining up with TRBD2. The CDR3 covers 17 residues. CDR1 and CDR2 (germline): SGHTA, FQGNSA. V shed 3 bases and J 1 base; nucleotides not matched to a gene: 5. The whole variable domain, remainder taken from reference TRBV7-2 and TRBJ2-1, is GAGVSQSPSNKVTEKGKDVELRCDPISGHTALYWYRQSLGQGLEFLIYFQGNSAPDKSGLPSDRFSAERTGGSVSTLTIQRTQQEDSAVYLCASSFFIAGGSYNEQFFGPGTRLTVL.

The CDR3 protein is CASSAFLAGGANVLTF. The DNA for the CDR3 is TGTGCCAGCAGCGCATTTCTAGCGGGAGGGGCCAACGTCCTGACTTTC. The rearrangement links TRBV9 to TRBJ2-6; 9 bases agree with TRBD2. The CDR3 consists of 16 residues. The trim removed 3 bases at V and 4 bases at J, leaving 5 bases unmatched. Per the germline V gene, CDR1 is SGDLS and CDR2 is YYNGEE.

This clone appeared a few times. The V gene is TRBV11-2, the J gene TRBJ2-2; possible D gene TRBD2, 5 bases. This CDR3 spans 17 amino acids. V lost 6 bases, J lost 0 bases, and 17 bases lay in between. CDR1 SGHAT and CDR2 FQNNGV come from the germline V gene. CDR3 nucleotide sequence: TGTGCCAGCAGACCTATTCGCGGGTCTACGAACACCGGGGAGCTGTTTTTT. Encoded protein: CASRPIRGSTNTGELFF.

This chain uses TRBV15 with TRBJ2-5; tentative D call: TRBD2 (6 bases). The V and J ends lost 3 bases and 7 bases respectively, with 9 bases between them. The CDR3 sequence is 12 residues long. In germline, CDR1 is LNHNV, CDR2 YYDKDF (reference sequence). The DNA of the CDR3 is TGTGCCACCAGCAGTAGCGGTACGACCCAGTACTTC. Protein product: CATSSSGTTQYF.

The chain joins TRBV6-1 to TRBJ2-2; no reliable D call. In germline, CDR1 is MNHNS, CDR2 SASEGT. CDR3 size: 17 residues. The V gene lost 2 bases and the J gene lost 0 bases, with 13 bases spanning the gap. The CDR3 loop is CASSEWFQSANTGELFF. The CDR3 DNA is TGTGCCAGCAGTGAATGGTTCCAGTCAGCGAACACCGGGGAGCTGTTTTTT.

This CDR3 is CASSLRELNEQFF. CDR3 bases: TGTGCCAGCAGCTTGCGGGAACTCAATGAGCAGTTCTTC. V and J are TRBV7-9 and TRBJ2-1; maybe TRBD2 (6 bases). The germline V and J ends were trimmed by 3 bases and 6 bases, with 9 bases remaining between them. The CDR3 is 13 amino acids. Germline V gene sequence: CDR1 SEHNR, CDR2 FQNEAQ (reference sequence).

V usage is TRBV9 and J usage is TRBJ1-6; D call uncertain. In germline, CDR1 is SGDLS, CDR2 YYNGEE. V lost 4 bases, J lost 10 bases, and 21 bases lay in between. The CDR3 has 16 residues. The CDR3 nucleotides read TGTGCCAGCAGCCCAGACCCCCATGTTGGGAGATCACCCCTCCACTTT. This translates into CASSPDPHVGRSPLHF.

This sequence joins TRBV30 and TRBJ1-5; D gene unclear. Germline lookup yields CDR1 GTSNPN and CDR2 SVGIG (reference sequence). The length of the CDR3 is 14 residues. V was shortened by 2 bases and J by 3 bases, with 11 bases between the two germline ends. The CDR3 coding sequence is TGTGCCTGGAGTCGCGGGCAGCCCAATCAGCCCCAGCATTTT. Its protein product is CAWSRGQPNQPQHF.

V is TRBV5-1 and J is TRBJ2-1, with 15 bases fitting TRBD2. The CDR3 length is 18 residues. Trimming removed 4 bases from V and 3 bases from J; junction bases left unmatched: 8. Germline CDR1 is SGHRS and CDR2 is YFSETQ. CDR3 DNA: TGCGCCAGCAGCGGCACCGGGACTAGCGGGGGGTACTACAATGAGCAGTTCTTC. It specifies CASSGTGTSGGYYNEQFF.

This clone showed up just once. This rearrangement joins TRBV5-1 to TRBJ1-1; tentatively, D is TRBD1 (5 bases). Germline CDR1 reads SGHRS; CDR2 reads YFSETQ. Trimming removed 4 bases from V and 4 bases from J, with 23 bases in between. The CDR3 is made up of 17 amino acids. The DNA of the CDR3 is TGCGCCAGCAGCCCCACCGGGACTCCCCCCTCTCTCACTGAAGCTTTCTTT. Amino acids: CASSPTGTPPSLTEAFF.

This chain uses TRBV5-5 with TRBJ2-5, with D maybe TRBD1 (5 bases). Trimming took off 2 bases at V and 3 bases at J, with 11 bases between the two ends. CDR3 length: 14 residues. The germline CDR1 and CDR2 sequences are SGHKS and YYEKEE (reference sequence). The CDR3 DNA sequence: TGTGCCAGCAGCTTAGTGGGGCTCGAAGAGACCCAGTACTTC. Translating it yields CASSLVGLEETQYF.

V gene TRBV6-1 combines with J gene TRBJ1-5; D is perhaps TRBD1 (6 bases). Germline V gene data show CDR1 as MNHNS and CDR2 as SASEGT. CDR3 length equals 15 residues. V dropped 6 bases and J dropped 4 bases, with 16 bases sitting between them. The CDR3 here is CASRGVRGSNQPQHF. CDR3 nucleotide sequence: TGTGCCAGCAGGGGCGTCAGGGGCTCTAATCAGCCCCAGCATTTT.

The chain couples TRBV30 to TRBJ2-7; possible D gene TRBD2, 5 bases. The CDR3 is 12 amino acids. V lost 5 bases, J lost 9 bases, and 17 bases lay in between. Germline-derived CDR1 and CDR2 are GTSNPN and SVGIG (reference sequence). The CDR3 nucleotides read TGTGCCTGGGGAGCGGAGGTACGGCGGCAGTACTTC. Amino acid sequence: CAWGAEVRRQYF. Full variable domain (outside the CDR3, taken from reference TRBV30 and TRBJ2-7): SQTIHQWPATLVQPVGSPLSLECTVEGTSNPNLYWYRQAAGRGLQLLFYSVGIGQISSEVPQNLSASRPQDRQFILSSKKLLLSDSGFYLCAWGAEVRRQYFGPGTRLTVT.

This chain links TRBV4-2 with TRBJ1-1; D is unclear. Trimming removed 0 bases from V and 7 bases from J, with 9 bases in between. Germline assignment: CDR1 LGHNA and CDR2 YNFKEQ. This CDR3 has 13 amino acids. The CDR3 DNA sequence: TGTGCCAGCAGCCAAGATCCCGGGGATGAAGCTTTCTTT. Protein sequence: CASSQDPGDEAFF.

The chain employs TRBV6-5 and TRBJ2-3, with 8 bases that match TRBD1. The V gene's germline CDR1 is MNHEY and CDR2 SVGAGI. CDR3 length equals 15 residues. V gave up 5 bases and J gave up 6 bases; unmatched junction bases: 10. The chain's CDR3 is CASSIGTGWGDTQYF. CDR3 sequence (DNA): TGTGCCAGCAGTATTGGGACAGGATGGGGGGATACGCAGTATTTT.

This chain links TRBV30 with TRBJ1-3; D possibly corresponds to TRBD1 (5 bases). CDR1 GTSNPN and CDR2 SVGIG come from the germline V gene (reference sequence). The CDR3 totals 16 residues. Trimming pared 2 bases from V and 0 bases from J, leaving 14 bases between. CDR3 amino acids: CAWSNFRGNSGNTIYF. The CDR3 region has the DNA TGTGCCTGGAGTAATTTTAGGGGTAACTCTGGAAACACCATATATTTT.

The chain links TRBV6-5 to TRBJ1-2, with 8 bases that match TRBD1. From germline, CDR1 is MNHEY and CDR2 SVGAGI. The CDR3 spans 14 residues. Trimming at V came to 6 bases and at J to 8 bases, leaving 11 bases not matched to a gene. The CDR3 here is CASRGMDRVRGYTF. CDR3 in DNA: TGTGCCAGCAGGGGGATGGACAGGGTGCGAGGCTACACCTTC.